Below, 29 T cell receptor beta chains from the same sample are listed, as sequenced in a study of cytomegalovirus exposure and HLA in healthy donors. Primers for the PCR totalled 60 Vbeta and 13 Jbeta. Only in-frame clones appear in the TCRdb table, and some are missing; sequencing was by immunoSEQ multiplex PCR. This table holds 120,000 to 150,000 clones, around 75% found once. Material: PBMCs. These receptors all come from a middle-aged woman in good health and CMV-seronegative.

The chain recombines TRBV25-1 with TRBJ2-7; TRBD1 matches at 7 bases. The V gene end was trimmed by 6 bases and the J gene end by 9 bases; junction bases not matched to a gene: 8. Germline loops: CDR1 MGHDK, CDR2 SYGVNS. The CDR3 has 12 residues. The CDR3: CASSTGTARQYF. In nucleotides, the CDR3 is TGTGCCAGCAGCACCGGGACAGCTCGGCAGTACTTC.

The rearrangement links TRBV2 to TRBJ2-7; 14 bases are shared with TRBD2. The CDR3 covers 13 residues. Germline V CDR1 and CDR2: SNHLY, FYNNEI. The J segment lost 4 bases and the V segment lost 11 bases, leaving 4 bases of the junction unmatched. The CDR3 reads CAFRTSGGYEQYF. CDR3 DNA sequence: TGTGCCTTTCGGACTAGCGGGGGGTACGAGCAGTACTTC.

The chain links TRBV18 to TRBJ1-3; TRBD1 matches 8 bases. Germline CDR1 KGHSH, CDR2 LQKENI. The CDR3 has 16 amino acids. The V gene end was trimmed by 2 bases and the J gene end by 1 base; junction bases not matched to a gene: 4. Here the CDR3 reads CASSPGTGGSGNTIYF. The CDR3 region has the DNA TGTGCCAGCTCACCAGGGACAGGAGGGTCTGGAAACACCATATATTTT. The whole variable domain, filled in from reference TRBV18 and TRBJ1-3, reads NAGVMQNPRHLVRRRGQEARLRCSPMKGHSHVYWYRQLPEEGLKFMVYLQKENIIDESGMPKERFSAEFPKEGPSILRIQQVVRGDSAAYFCASSPGTGGSGNTIYFGEGSWLTVV.

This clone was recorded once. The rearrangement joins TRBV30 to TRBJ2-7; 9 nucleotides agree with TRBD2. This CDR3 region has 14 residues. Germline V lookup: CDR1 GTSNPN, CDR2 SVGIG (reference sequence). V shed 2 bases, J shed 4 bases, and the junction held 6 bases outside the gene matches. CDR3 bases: TGTGCCTGGAGTTGGAGCGGGGGGCCATACGAGCAGTACTTC. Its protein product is CAWSWSGGPYEQYF.

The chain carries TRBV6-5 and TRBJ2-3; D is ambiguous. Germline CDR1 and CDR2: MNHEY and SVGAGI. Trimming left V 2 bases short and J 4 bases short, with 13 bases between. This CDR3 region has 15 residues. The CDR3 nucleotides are TGTGCCAGCAGTTACAAAGCCTCTCCGGCAGATACGCAGTATTTT. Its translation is CASSYKASPADTQYF.

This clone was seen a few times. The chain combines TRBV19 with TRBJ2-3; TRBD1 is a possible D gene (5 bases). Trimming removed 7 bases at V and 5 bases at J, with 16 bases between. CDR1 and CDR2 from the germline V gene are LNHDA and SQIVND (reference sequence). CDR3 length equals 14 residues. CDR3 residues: CASNSGRVEDTQYF. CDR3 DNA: TGTGCCAGTAACTCTGGCAGGGTGGAAGATACGCAGTATTTT.

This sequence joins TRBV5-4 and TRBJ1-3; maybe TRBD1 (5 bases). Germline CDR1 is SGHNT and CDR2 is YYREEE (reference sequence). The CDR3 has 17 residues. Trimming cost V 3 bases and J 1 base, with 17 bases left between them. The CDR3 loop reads CASSYILGGTSGNTIYF. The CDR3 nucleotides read TGTGCCAGCAGCTACATCCTGGGGGGGACTTCTGGAAACACCATATATTTT.

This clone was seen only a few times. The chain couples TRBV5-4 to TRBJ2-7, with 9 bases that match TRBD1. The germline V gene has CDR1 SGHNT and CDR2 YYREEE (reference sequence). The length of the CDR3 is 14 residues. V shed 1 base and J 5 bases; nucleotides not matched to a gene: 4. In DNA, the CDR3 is TGTGCCAGCAGCTTGAGACAGGGGGTCCACGAGCAGTACTTC. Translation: CASSLRQGVHEQYF.

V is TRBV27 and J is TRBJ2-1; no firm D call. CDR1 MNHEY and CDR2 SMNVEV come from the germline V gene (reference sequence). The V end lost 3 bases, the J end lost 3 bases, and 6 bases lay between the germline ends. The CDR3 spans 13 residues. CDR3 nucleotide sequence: TGTGCCAGCAGTTTTGGCAACTACAATGAGCAGTTCTTC. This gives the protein CASSFGNYNEQFF.

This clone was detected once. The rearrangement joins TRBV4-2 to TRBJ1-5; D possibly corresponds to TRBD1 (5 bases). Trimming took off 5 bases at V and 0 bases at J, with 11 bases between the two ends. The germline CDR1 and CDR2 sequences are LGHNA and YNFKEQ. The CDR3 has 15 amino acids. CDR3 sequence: CASSATVSSNQPQHF. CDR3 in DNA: TGTGCCAGCAGCGCGACAGTATCTAGCAATCAGCCCCAGCATTTT.

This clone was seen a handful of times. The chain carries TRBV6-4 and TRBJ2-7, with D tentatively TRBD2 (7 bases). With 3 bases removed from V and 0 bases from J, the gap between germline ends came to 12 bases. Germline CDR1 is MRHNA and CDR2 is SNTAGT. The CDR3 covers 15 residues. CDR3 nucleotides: TGTGCCAGCAGTGAGGAGGGGGGGAGCTCCTACGAGCAGTACTTC. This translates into CASSEEGGSSYEQYF.

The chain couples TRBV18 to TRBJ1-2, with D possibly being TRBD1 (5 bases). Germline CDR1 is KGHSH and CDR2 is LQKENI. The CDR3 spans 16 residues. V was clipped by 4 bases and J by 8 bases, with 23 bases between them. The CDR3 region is CASSQASGTPGWGYTF. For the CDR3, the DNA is TGTGCCAGCTCACAAGCCTCCGGGACTCCAGGCTGGGGCTACACCTTC.

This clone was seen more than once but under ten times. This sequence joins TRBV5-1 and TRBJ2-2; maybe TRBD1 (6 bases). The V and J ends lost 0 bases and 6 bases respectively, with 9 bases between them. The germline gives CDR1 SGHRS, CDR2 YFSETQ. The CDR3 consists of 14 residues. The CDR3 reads CASSLAGEAGELFF. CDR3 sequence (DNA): TGCGCCAGCAGCTTGGCAGGGGAAGCCGGGGAGCTGTTTTTT. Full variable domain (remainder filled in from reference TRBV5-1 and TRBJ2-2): KAGVTQTPRYLIKTRGQQVTLSCSPISGHRSVSWYQQTPGQGLQFLFEYFSETQRNKGNFPGRFSGRQFSNSRSEMNVSTLELGDSALYLCASSLAGEAGELFFGEGSRLTVL.

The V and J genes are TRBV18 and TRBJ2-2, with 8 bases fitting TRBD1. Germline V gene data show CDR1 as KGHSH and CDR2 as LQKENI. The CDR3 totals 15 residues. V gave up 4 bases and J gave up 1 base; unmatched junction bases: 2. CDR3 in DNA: TGTGCCAGCTCACGAGGGACAGGGAACACCGGGGAGCTGTTTTTT. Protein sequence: CASSRGTGNTGELFF.

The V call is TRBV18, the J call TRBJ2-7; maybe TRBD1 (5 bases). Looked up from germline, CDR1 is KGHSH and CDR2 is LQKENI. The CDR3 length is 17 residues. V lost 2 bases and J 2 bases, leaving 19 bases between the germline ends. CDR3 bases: TGTGCCAGCTCACCAGCGCGAGACAGACACATAACCTACGAGCAGTACTTC. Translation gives CASSPARDRHITYEQYF.

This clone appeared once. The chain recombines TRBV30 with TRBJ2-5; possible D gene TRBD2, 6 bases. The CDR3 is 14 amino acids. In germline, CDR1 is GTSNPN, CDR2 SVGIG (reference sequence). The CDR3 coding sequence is TGTGCTGGGGCGGCTAGCGAAAAACAAGAGACCCAGTACTTC. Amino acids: CAGAASEKQETQYF. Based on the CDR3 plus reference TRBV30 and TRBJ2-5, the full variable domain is SQTIHQWPATLVQPVGSPLSLECTVEGTSNPNLYWYRQAAGRGLQLLFYSVGIGQISSEVPQNLSASRPQDRQFILSSKKLLLSDSGFYLCAGAASEKQETQYFGPGTRLLVL.

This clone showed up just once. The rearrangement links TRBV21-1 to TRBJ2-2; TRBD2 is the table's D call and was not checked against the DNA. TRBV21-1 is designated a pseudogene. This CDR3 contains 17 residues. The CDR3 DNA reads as TGTGCCAGCAGCACCCTGCGCCTACTAGCCGTCACCGGGGAGCTGTTTTTT. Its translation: CASSTLRLLAVTGELFF.

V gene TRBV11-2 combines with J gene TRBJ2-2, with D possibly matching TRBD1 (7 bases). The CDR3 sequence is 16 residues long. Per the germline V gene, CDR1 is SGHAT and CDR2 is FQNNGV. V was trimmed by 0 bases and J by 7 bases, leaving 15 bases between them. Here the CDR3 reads CASSLESAGGGGELFF. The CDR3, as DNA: TGTGCCAGCAGCTTAGAGTCGGCAGGGGGAGGCGGGGAGCTGTTTTTT.

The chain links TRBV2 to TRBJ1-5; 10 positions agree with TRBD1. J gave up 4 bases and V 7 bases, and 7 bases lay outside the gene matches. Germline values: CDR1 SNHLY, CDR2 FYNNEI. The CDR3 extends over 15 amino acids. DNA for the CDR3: TGTGCCAGCACCTTCGGGGGACAGGGGAATCAGCCCCAGCATTTT. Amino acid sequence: CASTFGGQGNQPQHF.

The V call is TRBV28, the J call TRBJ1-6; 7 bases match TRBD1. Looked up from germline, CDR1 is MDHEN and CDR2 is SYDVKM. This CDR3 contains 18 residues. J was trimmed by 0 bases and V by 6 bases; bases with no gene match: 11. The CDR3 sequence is CASRHRQGQPSYNSPLHF. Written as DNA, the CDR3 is TGTGCCAGCAGACATCGACAGGGCCAACCCTCCTATAATTCACCCCTCCACTTT.

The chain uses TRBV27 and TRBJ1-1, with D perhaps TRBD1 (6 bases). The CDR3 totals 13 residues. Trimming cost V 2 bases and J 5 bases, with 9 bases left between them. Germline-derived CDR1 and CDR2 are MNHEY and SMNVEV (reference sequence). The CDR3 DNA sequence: TGTGCCAGCAGTTTAGGCAGGGGAACTGAAGCTTTCTTT. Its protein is CASSLGRGTEAFF.

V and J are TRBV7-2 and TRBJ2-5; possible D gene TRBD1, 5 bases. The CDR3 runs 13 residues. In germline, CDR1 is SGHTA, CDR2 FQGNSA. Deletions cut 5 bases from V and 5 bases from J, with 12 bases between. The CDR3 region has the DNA TGTGCCAGCAGCCAGGGTGGCAGGGAGACCCAGTACTTC. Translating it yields CASSQGGRETQYF.

In DNA, the CDR3 is TGTGCCAGCAGCTTGGATTTCGGATCGGGAACTAATGAAAAACTGTTTTTT. As protein: CASSLDFGSGTNEKLFF. V gene TRBV5-4 combines with J gene TRBJ1-4, with D hard to call. Germline CDR1 reads SGHNT; CDR2 reads YYREEE (reference sequence). The CDR3 loop spans 17 amino acids. Deletions cut 0 bases from V and 1 base from J, with 13 bases between. Full variable domain (missing parts from reference TRBV5-4 and TRBJ1-4): ETGVTQSPTHLIKTRGQQVTLRCSSQSGHNTVSWYQQALGQGPQFIFQYYREEENGRGNFPPRFSGLQFPNYSSELNVNALELDDSALYLCASSLDFGSGTNEKLFFGSGTQLSVL.

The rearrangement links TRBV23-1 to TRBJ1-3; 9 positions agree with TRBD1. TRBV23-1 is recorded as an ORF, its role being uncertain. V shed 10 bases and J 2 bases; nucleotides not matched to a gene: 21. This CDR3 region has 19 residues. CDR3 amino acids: CANCPGTGWGITPGNTIYF. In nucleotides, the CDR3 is TGCGCCAATTGCCCCGGGACAGGGTGGGGGATCACCCCTGGAAACACCATATATTTT.

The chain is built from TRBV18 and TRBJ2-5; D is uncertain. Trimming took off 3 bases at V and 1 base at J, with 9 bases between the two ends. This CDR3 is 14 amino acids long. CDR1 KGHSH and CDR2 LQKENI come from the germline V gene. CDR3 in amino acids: CASSPQQFQETQYF. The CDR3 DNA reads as TGTGCCAGCTCACCTCAACAGTTCCAAGAGACCCAGTACTTC.

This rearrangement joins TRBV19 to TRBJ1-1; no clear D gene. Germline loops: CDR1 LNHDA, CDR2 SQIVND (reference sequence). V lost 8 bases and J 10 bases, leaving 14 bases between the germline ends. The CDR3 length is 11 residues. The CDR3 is CASQRGARAFF. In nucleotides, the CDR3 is TGTGCCAGTCAGAGAGGAGCTCGAGCTTTCTTT.

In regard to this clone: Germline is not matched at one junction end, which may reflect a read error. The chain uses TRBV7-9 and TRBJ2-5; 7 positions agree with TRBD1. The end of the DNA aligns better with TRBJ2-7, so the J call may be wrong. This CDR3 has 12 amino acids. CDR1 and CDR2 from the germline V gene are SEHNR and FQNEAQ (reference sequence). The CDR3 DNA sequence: TGTTCCAGCAGCCCCACAGGGGACGAGCAGTACTTC. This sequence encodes CSSSPTGDEQYF.

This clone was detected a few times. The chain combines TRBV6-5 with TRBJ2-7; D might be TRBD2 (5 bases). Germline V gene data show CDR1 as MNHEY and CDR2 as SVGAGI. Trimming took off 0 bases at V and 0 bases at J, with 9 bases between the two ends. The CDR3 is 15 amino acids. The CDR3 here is CASSYSGGYSYEQYF. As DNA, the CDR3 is TGTGCCAGCAGTTACTCCGGCGGGTACTCCTACGAGCAGTACTTC.

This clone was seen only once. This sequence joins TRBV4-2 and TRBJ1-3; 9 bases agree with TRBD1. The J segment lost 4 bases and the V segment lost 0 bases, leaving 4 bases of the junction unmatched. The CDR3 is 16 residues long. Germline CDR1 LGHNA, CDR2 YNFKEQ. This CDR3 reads CASSQENRGLGNTIYF. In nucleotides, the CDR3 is TGTGCCAGCAGCCAAGAGAACAGGGGGCTAGGAAACACCATATATTTT.